The 11 T cell receptor beta chains below come from one sample, sequenced in a study of cytomegalovirus exposure and HLA in healthy donors. This PCR relied on a set of 60 Vbeta primers and 13 Jbeta primers. This table comes from immunoSEQ multiplex PCR, and its TCRdb copy is limited to in-frame clones, with some not included. The repertoire holds approximately 74,000 clones, with roughly 60% as singletons. The sequenced sample was PBMCs. Receptors were obtained from a man aged 30-40 years in good health and CMV-seropositive.

This clone was found a few times. The rearrangement links TRBV5-5 to TRBJ2-2, with D tentatively TRBD1 (5 bases). V was clipped by 4 bases and J by 6 bases, with 16 bases between them. Germline-derived CDR1 and CDR2 are SGHKS and YYEKEE (reference sequence). The CDR3 covers 15 residues. DNA of the CDR3: TGTGCCAGCAGCCCGCTGCTAATCAGGGCCGGGGAGCTGTTTTTT. Protein sequence: CASSPLLIRAGELFF.

V gene TRBV5-1 combines with J gene TRBJ2-7; no clear D gene. Looked up from germline, CDR1 is SGHRS and CDR2 is YFSETQ. V was clipped by 3 bases and J by 1 base, with 5 bases between them. The CDR3 contains 12 residues. CDR3 protein: CASSSPSYEQYF. In DNA form, the CDR3 reads TGCGCCAGCAGCTCCCCGTCCTACGAGCAGTACTTC.

The chain combines TRBV25-1 with TRBJ2-7, with D perhaps matching TRBD1 (5 bases). Trimming pared 4 bases from V and 2 bases from J, leaving 9 bases between. The CDR3 runs 13 residues. Looked up from germline, CDR1 is MGHDK and CDR2 is SYGVNS. The CDR3 DNA is TGTGCCAGCAGTGCGACAGTGCCCTACGAGCAGTACTTC. This translates into CASSATVPYEQYF.

This chain uses TRBV6-5 with TRBJ2-7; 7 nucleotides line up with TRBD1. Trimming at V came to 0 bases and at J to 1 base, leaving 3 bases not matched to a gene. CDR3 length equals 15 residues. Germline values: CDR1 MNHEY, CDR2 SVGAGI. In DNA form, the CDR3 reads TGTGCCAGCAGTTACTCGGGACAGCAGTCCTACGAGCAGTACTTC. The encoded protein is CASSYSGQQSYEQYF.

V is TRBV5-1 and J is TRBJ1-2; tentative D call: TRBD1 (5 bases). Germline CDR1 and CDR2: SGHRS and YFSETQ. The V end lost 4 bases, the J end lost 6 bases, and 16 bases lay between the germline ends. The CDR3 spans 14 residues. The CDR3 sequence is CASSIAGPINGYTF. The CDR3 DNA reads TGCGCCAGCAGCATAGCGGGACCGATTAATGGCTACACCTTC.

The rearrangement links TRBV9 to TRBJ2-5, with D possibly TRBD2 on 6 matching bases. This CDR3 is 14 amino acids long. Germline V gene data show CDR1 as SGDLS and CDR2 as YYNGEE. V lost 3 bases and J lost 5, with 14 bases in between. Here the CDR3 DNA reads TGTGCCAGCAGCGCCTCTAGCGCAGGCGAGACCCAGTACTTC. It specifies CASSASSAGETQYF.

The chain has TRBV5-1 and TRBJ1-4; 7 bases map to TRBD1. The trim removed 0 bases at V and 12 bases at J, leaving 5 bases unmatched. CDR1 and CDR2 (germline): SGHRS, YFSETQ. This CDR3 comprises 13 residues. CDR3 region: CASSLETGLELFF. As DNA, the CDR3 is TGCGCCAGCAGCTTGGAGACAGGGCTGGAACTGTTTTTT.

This clone was counted a few times. V is TRBV28 and J is TRBJ2-2, with D possibly TRBD1 on 6 matching bases. The V gene's germline CDR1 is MDHEN and CDR2 SYDVKM. This CDR3 spans 14 amino acids. V lost 8 bases, J lost 1 base, and 11 bases lay in between. CDR3 sequence: CASGKGQNTGELFF. The CDR3 region has the DNA TGTGCCAGCGGGAAGGGACAGAACACCGGGGAGCTGTTTTTT.

This clone occurred a few times. DNA for the CDR3: TGTGCCAGCACCGAGGGTGCCAAAAACATTCAGTACTTC. Amino acids: CASTEGAKNIQYF. The rearrangement links TRBV6-1 to TRBJ2-4, with a possible D match to TRBD2 (5 bases). The CDR3 is 13 amino acids. Trimming took off 7 bases at V and 1 base at J, with 8 bases between the two ends. Germline V gene lookup returns CDR1 MNHNS and CDR2 SASEGT.

This clone was detected a few times. The chain employs TRBV28 and TRBJ1-2, with 7 bases aligning to TRBD1. The germline CDR1 and CDR2 sequences are MDHEN and SYDVKM. The V gene end was trimmed by 5 bases and the J gene end by 5 bases; junction bases not matched to a gene: 17. The CDR3 consists of 17 residues. The CDR3 DNA sequence: TGTGCCAGCAGTCCCGAGGACAGGTCCCGAGGTATATATGGCTACACCTTC. It translates to CASSPEDRSRGIYGYTF.

The gene calls are TRBV21-1 and TRBJ2-1; TRBD1 is the table's D call, not checked against the DNA. TRBV21-1 is recorded as a pseudogene. The CDR3 extends over 24 amino acids. The CDR3 sequence is CASSKIYGTGVGSGRAASYNEQFF. The DNA of the CDR3 is TGTGCCAGCAGCAAAATATACGGGACAGGGGTAGGATCAGGTCGAGCGGCCTCCTACAATGAGCAGTTCTTC.